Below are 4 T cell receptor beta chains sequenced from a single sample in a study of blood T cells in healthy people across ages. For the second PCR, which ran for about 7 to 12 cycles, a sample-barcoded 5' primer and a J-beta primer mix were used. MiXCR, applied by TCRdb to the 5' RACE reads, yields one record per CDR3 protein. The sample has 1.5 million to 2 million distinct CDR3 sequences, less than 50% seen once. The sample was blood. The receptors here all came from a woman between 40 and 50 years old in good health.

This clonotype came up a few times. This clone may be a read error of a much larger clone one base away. This chain's CDR3 is CASSSTRGVNYNEQYF. The CDR3 DNA reads as TGTGCCAGCAGCTCGACTCGCGGGGTGAACTACAATGAGCAGTACTTC. The rearrangement links TRBV27 to TRBJ2-1; a weak D match, TRBD2 (6 bases). The end of the DNA fits TRBJ2-7 better, so the J call may be wrong. From germline, CDR1 is MNHEY and CDR2 SMNVEV (reference sequence). The CDR3 is made up of 16 amino acids.

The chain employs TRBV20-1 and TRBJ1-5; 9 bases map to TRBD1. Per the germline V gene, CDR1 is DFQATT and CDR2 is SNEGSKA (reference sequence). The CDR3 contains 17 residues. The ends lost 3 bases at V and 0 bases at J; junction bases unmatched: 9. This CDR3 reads CSARMRQGVYSNQPQHF. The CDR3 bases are TGCAGTGCTAGGATGAGACAGGGGGTTTATAGCAATCAGCCCCAGCATTTT.

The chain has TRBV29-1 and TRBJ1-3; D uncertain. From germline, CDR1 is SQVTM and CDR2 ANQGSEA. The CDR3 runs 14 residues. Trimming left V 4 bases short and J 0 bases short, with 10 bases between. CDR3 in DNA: TGCAGCGTTGGAGGCCTCAACTCTGGAAACACCATATATTTT. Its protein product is CSVGGLNSGNTIYF.

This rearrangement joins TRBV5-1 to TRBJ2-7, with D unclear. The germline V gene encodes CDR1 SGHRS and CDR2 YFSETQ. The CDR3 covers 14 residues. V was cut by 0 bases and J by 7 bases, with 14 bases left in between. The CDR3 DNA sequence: TGCGCCAGCAGCTTGGCCAGTCTGGGGAAAGAGCAGTACTTC. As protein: CASSLASLGKEQYF.